The entry below gives a single T cell receptor beta chain sequence along with its context. What it recognizes is unknown. This sample is part of a study of shared clonotypes between healthy human individuals. Overall study findings and caveats: Naive CD4 clonotypes overlapped across several donors at approximately 5%.

Data came from immunoSEQ multiplex PCR; TCRdb stores just in-frame clones and leaves some out. In the table there are hundreds of thousands of clones, approximately 96% of which are singletons. It was CD45RO-negative cells, positively selected for CCR7, that made up naive CD8 cells, with terminally differentiated effector memory CD45RA+ cells excluded. Healthy HIV-negative adults without recent acute infections or vaccinations served as donors. V was shortened by 3 bases and J by 6 bases, with 7 bases between the two germline ends. The length of the CDR3 is 11 residues. Germline V gene lookup returns CDR1 DFQATT and CDR2 SNEGSKA (reference sequence).

The J gene is TRBJ2-3, the V gene TRBV20-1; D is perhaps TRBD2 (5 bases). This clonotype was obtained from a woman in her 30s in good health. Sequenced input: naive CD8+ T cells sorted from blood. This CDR3 reads CSARGGDTQYF. The CDR3 DNA reads TGCAGTGCTAGGGGCGGGGATACGCAGTATTTT.